This TCR beta chain stems from a study of shared clonotypes between healthy human individuals. Original methodology: ImmunoSEQ sequences covered only the junction and lacked quality scores; filtering therefore differed. Produced via immunoSEQ multiplex PCR; TCRdb's table is partial and in-frame only. V, J and clone size derive from that table, while D and trimming were established from the DNA sequence. The profile shows around 1,000,000 clones, about 72% of them singletons. Memory CD4+ cells were the fraction left after CD45RA+ naive selection. The CDR3 is 13 amino acids. Germline loops: CDR1 SGHRS, CDR2 YFSETQ. V dropped 0 bases and J dropped 7 bases, with 10 bases sitting between them.

Source material: memory CD4+ T cells from PBMCs. Subset specified: CD45RA-negative fraction. The clonotype originates from a young man in good health. Some clones in this sample may be carry-over from other donors' samples. V usage is TRBV5-1 and J usage is TRBJ1-1; weak D call: TRBD1 (5 bases). The CDR3 DNA is TGCGCCAGCAGCTTGGCCCAGGGCGGTGAAGCTTTCTTT. This translates into CASSLAQGGEAFF.